Shown below are 7 T cell receptor beta chains from a single sample sequenced in a study of blood T cell repertoires in COVID-19. This table comes from immunoSEQ multiplex PCR, and its TCRdb copy is limited to in-frame clones, with some not included. Of 150,000 to 200,000 clones in the sample, 80% to 90% were seen once. Sequencing input: peripheral blood. The receptors stem from a woman aged 60-70 years with COVID-19, enrolled during active disease.

This clone was counted once. The chain links TRBV7-3 to TRBJ2-7, with D hard to call. V was clipped by 2 bases and J by 0 bases, with 11 bases between them. CDR1 and CDR2 from the germline V gene are SGHTA and FQGTGA. This CDR3 contains 15 residues. Here the CDR3 reads CASSLDRHSSYEQYF. The CDR3 region has the DNA TGTGCCAGCAGCTTAGACCGACACAGCTCCTACGAGCAGTACTTC.

V gene TRBV19 combines with J gene TRBJ2-7; TRBD2 aligns across 12 bases. Germline CDR1 and CDR2: LNHDA and SQIVND (reference sequence). Trimming removed 5 bases from V and 5 bases from J; junction bases left unmatched: 4. The CDR3 is 14 amino acids. The CDR3 DNA reads as TGTGCCAGTAGTGTGACTAGCGGGAGCAACGAGCAGTACTTC. This sequence encodes CASSVTSGSNEQYF. The entire variable domain, with the rest obtained from reference TRBV19 and TRBJ2-7, is as follows: DGGITQSPKYLFRKEGQNVTLSCEQNLNHDAMYWYRQDPGQGLRLIYYSQIVNDFQKGDIAEGYSVSREKKESFPLTVTSAQKNPTAFYLCASSVTSGSNEQYFGPGTRLTVT.

Note on this clone: Other DNA sequences from this sample encode an identical CDR3 as well. V is TRBV5-1 and J is TRBJ1-2; no firm D call. Germline loops: CDR1 SGHRS, CDR2 YFSETQ. The CDR3 runs to 13 residues. V lost 0 bases and J 3 bases, leaving 6 bases between the germline ends. The CDR3 is CASSLAGDYGYTF. CDR3 bases: TGCGCCAGCAGCTTGGCCGGAGACTATGGCTACACCTTC.

V and J are TRBV11-3 and TRBJ2-7, with 12 bases identical to TRBD2. The CDR3 runs 17 residues. The V gene end was trimmed by 4 bases and the J gene end by 3 bases; junction bases not matched to a gene: 10. Germline CDR1 reads SGHNT; CDR2 reads YENEEA. CDR3 region: CASSSQPLAGGIYEQYF. The CDR3 coding sequence is TGTGCCAGCAGCTCCCAACCACTAGCGGGAGGCATCTACGAGCAGTACTTC. Combining the CDR3 with reference TRBV11-3 and TRBJ2-7 gives the whole variable domain EAGVVQSPRYKIIEKKQPVAFWCNPISGHNTLYWYLQNLGQGPELLIRYENEEAVDDSQLPKDRFSAERLKGVDSTLKIQPAELGDSAVYLCASSSQPLAGGIYEQYFGPGTRLTVT.

V and J are TRBV27 and TRBJ2-3; 8 nucleotides match TRBD2. Trimming removed 8 bases from V and 2 bases from J; junction bases left unmatched: 9. Germline lookup yields CDR1 MNHEY and CDR2 SMNVEV (reference sequence). The CDR3 sequence is 15 residues long. CDR3 sequence reads: CASSGGGGNTDTQYF. The CDR3 nucleotides are TGTGCCAGCTCCGGGGGGGGCGGGAACACAGATACGCAGTATTTT.

The chain recombines TRBV5-6 with TRBJ2-7; 8 bases are a match to TRBD2. CDR1 is SGHDT, CDR2 YYEEEE, per germline. The CDR3 is made up of 17 amino acids. V trimming: 1 base; J trimming: 3 bases; junction bases outside the gene matches: 12. The CDR3 reads CASSLPKGSGTNYEQYF. The DNA for the CDR3 is TGTGCCAGCAGCTTGCCGAAGGGTAGCGGGACCAACTACGAGCAGTACTTC.

The genes are TRBV7-9 and TRBJ1-1; TRBD1 agrees at 9 bases. The CDR3 has 12 residues. V lost 9 bases, J lost 7 bases, and 6 bases stayed unmatched. CDR1 and CDR2 from the germline V gene are SEHNR and FQNEAQ (reference sequence). CDR3 coding DNA: TGTGCCAGTGGGGGACAGGGTAGTGAAGCTTTCTTT. This translates into CASGGQGSEAFF.